This record covers a single T cell receptor (beta chain). These data come from a study of blood T cell repertoires in COVID-19. Overall study context: Spain, Italy and the United States supplied samples that represented acute and convalescent COVID-19. PBMCs, B-cell-depleted T cells, or T cells provided the cDNA or gDNA that made up the material.

The length of the CDR3 is 13 residues. Germline values: CDR1 SGHTS, CDR2 YDEGEE. The V gene end was trimmed by 4 bases and the J gene end by 2 bases; junction bases not matched to a gene: 1. Sequencing used immunoSEQ multiplex PCR; TCRdb keeps in-frame clones, though not all of them. The repertoire holds over 600,000 clones, with just under 90% as singletons. The rearrangement uses TRBV5-8 and TRBJ2-3, with 7 bases fitting TRBD2. Sequenced material: peripheral blood. The receptor was isolated from a woman between 18 and 30 years old with acute or convalescent COVID-19. In DNA, the CDR3 is TGTGCCAGCAGCACTAGCGCCACAGATACGCAGTATTTT. Amino acid sequence: CASSTSATDTQYF.